A selection of T cell receptor beta chains follows, all from one sample in a study of blood T cells in healthy people across ages. TCRdb recomputed calls from the 5' RACE reads with MiXCR, one row per CDR3 protein. This table has over 1,300,000 distinct CDR3 sequences, 59% appearing once. The sample taken for sequencing was blood. All receptors come from a man younger than 35 in good health. The CDR3 runs from the conserved cysteine through the conserved F or W.

j_call: TRBJ2-1
v_call: TRBV7-9
cdr3_aa: CASSSSVSGRESSYNEQFF

j_call: TRBJ2-3
v_call: TRBV5-5
cdr3_aa: CASSPGLAGGSTDTQYF

j_call: TRBJ1-6
v_call: TRBV18
cdr3_aa: CASSPGGGNPSPLHF

j_call: TRBJ2-3
v_call: TRBV27
cdr3_aa: CASAKGRGQEDTQYF

j_call: TRBJ2-5
v_call: TRBV10-2
cdr3_aa: CASSAGKETQYF

j_call: TRBJ1-2
v_call: TRBV7-2
cdr3_aa: CASVVTPRTGLIYGYTF

j_call: TRBJ1-4
v_call: TRBV7-9
cdr3_aa: CASSLALQGFEKLFF

j_call: -
v_call: TRBV5-6
cdr3_aa: CASSTPSGRVFGEQYF

j_call: TRBJ2-2
v_call: TRBV5-6
cdr3_aa: CASSQSGNTGELFF

j_call: TRBJ1-2
v_call: TRBV4-3
cdr3_aa: CASSQDFQGAAGYTF

j_call: TRBJ2-3
v_call: TRBV5-1
cdr3_aa: CVSSATVKGSTDTQYF

j_call: TRBJ2-5
v_call: TRBV5-6
cdr3_aa: CASSPRAWRQDQETQYF

j_call: TRBJ2-7
v_call: TRBV7-9
cdr3_aa: CASSWRDRDGSYEQYF

j_call: -
v_call: TRBV3-1
cdr3_aa: CASSQERWEGRSYNEQYF

j_call: TRBJ2-4
v_call: TRBV7-9
cdr3_aa: CASSPPTFYGAKNIQYF

j_call: TRBJ2-3
v_call: TRBV16
cdr3_aa: CASSRGTSGLNTQYF

j_call: TRBJ2-1
v_call: TRBV5-1
cdr3_aa: CASSELGGSYNEQFF

j_call: TRBJ2-1
v_call: TRBV7-9
cdr3_aa: CASIHNLLTGTYNEQFF